The TCR beta chain described here comes from a study of blood T cell repertoires in COVID-19 (dated by TCRdb to the early 2020s). Regarding the study in general: Collaborator samples came from the United States, Italy and Spain and covered acute and convalescent phases of COVID-19. Deeply sampled blood TCRbeta repertoires from subjects exposed to, actively infected with, or recovered from COVID-19 were included in the dataset. The prospective study material was composed of cDNA or gDNA derived from T cells, B-cell-depleted T cells, or PBMCs. HLA class I and class II types, where available, came from metadata supplied by the sample provider rather than from assay-based typing. The repertoires were made available in a free public database intended to serve as a resource for research on the immune response to SARS-CoV-2. Samples came from the ongoing ImmuneRACE study (first 160 participants) plus 1,254 subjects from 6 global collaborators. Nearly every sample came with metadata listing a de-identified subject ID, COVID-19 status, age in years and sex.

From the cysteine through the phenylalanine, the CDR3 covers 15 amino acids. Only the CDR3 part of the read is kept: 45 bases, read in frame from the first base. From a lookup of the germline V gene (reference sequence), CDR1 and CDR2 are SGHNT and YYREEE. The germline V and J ends show losses of 3 bases and 0 bases respectively, and no gene match explains 3 bases of the junction. What the authors observed across the whole study: The amount of clinical and demographic metadata varied by source and participant and was provided uncurated.

The immunoSEQ Assay, a bias-controlled multiplex PCR, was used to amplify TCRbeta CDR3 regions from genomic DNA. The authors' pipeline ran thus. The number of nucleated cells in each sample was estimated by amplification of reference gene primers within the assay. To quantify the absolute abundance of each unique TCRbeta CDR3 rearrangement, sequence reads were collapsed and filtered. For each sample, productive Simpson clonality was calculated by taking the square root of Simpson's diversity index across productive rearrangements. TCRdb took over this immuneACCESS table, retaining in-frame rearrangements with V and J assigned. Such tables are incomplete; in checked studies, under half of the missing clones stem from an unresolved V gene, and the remainder is unexplained. V, J and clone size derive from that table, while D and trimming were established from the DNA sequence. This sample comprises about 160,000 clones, more than 75% of them detected only once. 18% of the sample goes to the ten largest clones.

Whole blood was collected in K2EDTA tubes by collaborating institutions according to the institutions' own protocols. For TCRbeta analysis, collaborators shipped samples in one of three forms: frozen whole blood, isolated PBMCs, or DNA extracted from either of those sample types. In the case of this clone: The clone's antigen remains unknown. Base qualities were left out, and no much larger clone turns up one base away.

Sequencing was done on a sample of peripheral blood. Recombination connected TRBV5-4 to TRBJ2-3, and 8 junctional nucleotides match TRBD2. The clonotype comes from a man aged 55-75 years with active or convalescent COVID-19. The nucleotide sequence reads TGTGCCAGCAGCTCGGGGGGGGCTAGCACAGATACGCAGTATTTT. The encoded protein is CASSSGGASTDTQYF.